This T cell receptor beta chain was recorded in a study of CD8 T cells in Susac syndrome. The V gene lost 5 bases and the J gene lost 6 bases, with 18 bases spanning the gap. The V gene's germline CDR1 is DFQATT and CDR2 SNEGSKA (reference sequence). The CDR3 has 14 residues. Random hexamers were used to reverse transcribe an amount of about 0.45 to 1 ug RNA. Coverage of TCR beta CDR3 amplification by immunoSEQ multiplex PCR extended to 54 Vbeta and 13 Jbeta. TCRdb redid the calling of the immunoSEQ multiplex PCR reads with MiXCR, one entry per CDR3 protein. The data show under 250,000 distinct CDR3 sequences, with 85% to 95% seen just once and approximately 0.07% held by the top ten.

The clonotype was recovered from a human donor with multiple sclerosis. The sample consisted of CD4+ T cells from PBMCs. The chain has TRBV20-1 and TRBJ2-3; no definite D call. CDR3 residues: CSARADLYADTQYF. The CDR3 DNA reads as TGCAGTGCTCGAGCAGATCTATACGCCGATACGCAGTATTTT.